Shown below are 3 T cell receptor beta chains from a single sample sequenced in a study of T cells in tumors after PD-1 blockade (dated by TCRdb to the late 2010s). The sample's time point label is to be understood as: after anti-PD-1 therapy. Libraries came from the immunoSEQ multiplex PCR assay. The table was pulled from immuneACCESS by TCRdb, which kept in-frame rearrangements only. Such tables lose some clones; where checked, under half of the loss comes from unresolved V genes, and the rest has no known cause. Within this sample are 13,000 to 15,000 clones, with 82% of them counted one time only. 25% of the sample comes from the top ten. This specimen was PBMCs, taken after anti-PD-1 treatment. These receptors came from a human donor with basal cell carcinoma.

V gene TRBV19 combines with J gene TRBJ1-1, with TRBD1 matching over 11 bases. CDR1 is LNHDA and CDR2 is SQIVND in the germline V gene (reference sequence). This CDR3 contains 14 residues. V shed 7 bases and J 6 bases; nucleotides not matched to a gene: 7. The CDR3 DNA reads TGTGCCAGTACAATGGGACAGGGGGGCCCTGAAGCTTTCTTT. This sequence encodes CASTMGQGGPEAFF.

The chain combines TRBV5-1 with TRBJ2-3, with D uncertain. Trimming removed 0 bases from V and 2 bases from J, with 7 bases in between. The length of the CDR3 is 14 residues. CDR1 SGHRS and CDR2 YFSETQ come from the germline V gene. The DNA of the CDR3 is TGCGCCAGCAGCTTGGCGACTCCCACAGATACGCAGTATTTT. Translating it yields CASSLATPTDTQYF.

The rearrangement joins TRBV18 to TRBJ1-4; D might be TRBD1 (6 bases). The V end lost 4 bases, the J end lost 8 bases, and 20 bases lay between the germline ends. The germline CDR1 and CDR2 sequences are KGHSH and LQKENI. The CDR3 contains 16 residues. CDR3 residues: CASSLNQGGSGEKLFF. DNA of the CDR3: TGTGCCAGCTCACTGAACCAAGGGGGATCCGGAGAAAAACTGTTTTTT.